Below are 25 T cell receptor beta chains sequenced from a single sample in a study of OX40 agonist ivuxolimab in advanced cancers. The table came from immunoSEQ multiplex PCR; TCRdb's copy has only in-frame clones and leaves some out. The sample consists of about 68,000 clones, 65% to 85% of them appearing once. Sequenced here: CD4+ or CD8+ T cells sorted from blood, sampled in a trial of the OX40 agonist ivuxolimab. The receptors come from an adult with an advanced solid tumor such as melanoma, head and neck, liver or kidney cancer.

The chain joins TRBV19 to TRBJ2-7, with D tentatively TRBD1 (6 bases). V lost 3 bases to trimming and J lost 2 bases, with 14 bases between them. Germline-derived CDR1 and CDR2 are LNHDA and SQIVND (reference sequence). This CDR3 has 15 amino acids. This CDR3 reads CASSIGWGRTYEQYF. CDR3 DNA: TGTGCCAGTAGTATCGGCTGGGGGCGCACCTACGAGCAGTACTTC.

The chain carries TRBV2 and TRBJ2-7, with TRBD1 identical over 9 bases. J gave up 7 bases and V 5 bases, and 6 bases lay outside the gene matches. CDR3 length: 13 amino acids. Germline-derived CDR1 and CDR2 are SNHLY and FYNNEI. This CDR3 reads CASSLTGGWEQYV. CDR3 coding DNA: TGTGCCAGCAGTCTAACAGGGGGCTGGGAGCAGTACGTC.

CDR3 amino acids: CASSASGTGTGELFF. In nucleotides, the CDR3 is TGTGCCAGCAGCGCCTCCGGGACTGGGACCGGGGAGCTGTTTTTT. This chain uses TRBV9 with TRBJ2-2; perhaps TRBD2 as D (6 bases). The length of the CDR3 is 15 residues. V was shortened by 3 bases and J by 5 bases, with 14 bases between the two germline ends. Germline V gene sequence: CDR1 SGDLS, CDR2 YYNGEE.

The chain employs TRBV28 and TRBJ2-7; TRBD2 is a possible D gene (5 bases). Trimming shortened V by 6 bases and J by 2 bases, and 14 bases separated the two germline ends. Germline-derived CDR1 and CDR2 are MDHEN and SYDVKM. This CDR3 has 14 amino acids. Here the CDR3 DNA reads TGTGCCAGCAGCCCCTCCTCCGGGACCTACGAGCAGTACTTC. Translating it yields CASSPSSGTYEQYF.

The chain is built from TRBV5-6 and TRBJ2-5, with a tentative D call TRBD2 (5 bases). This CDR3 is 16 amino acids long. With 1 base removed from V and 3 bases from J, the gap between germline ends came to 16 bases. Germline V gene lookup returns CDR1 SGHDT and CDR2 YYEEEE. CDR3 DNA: TGTGCCAGCAGCTTGATGGCTGGGAGTGGTAAAGAGACCCAGTACTTC. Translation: CASSLMAGSGKETQYF. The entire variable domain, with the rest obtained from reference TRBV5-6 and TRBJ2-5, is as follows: DAGVTQSPTHLIKTRGQQVTLRCSPKSGHDTVSWYQQALGQGPQFIFQYYEEEERQRGNFPDRFSGHQFPNYSSELNVNALLLGDSALYLCASSLMAGSGKETQYFGPGTRLLVL.

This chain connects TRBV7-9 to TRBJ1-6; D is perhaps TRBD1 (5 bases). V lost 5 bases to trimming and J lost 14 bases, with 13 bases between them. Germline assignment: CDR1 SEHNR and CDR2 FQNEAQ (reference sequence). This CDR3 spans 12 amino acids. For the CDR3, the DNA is TGTGCCAGCAGCCTCGGGACCGGCACCCTCCACTTT. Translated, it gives CASSLGTGTLHF.

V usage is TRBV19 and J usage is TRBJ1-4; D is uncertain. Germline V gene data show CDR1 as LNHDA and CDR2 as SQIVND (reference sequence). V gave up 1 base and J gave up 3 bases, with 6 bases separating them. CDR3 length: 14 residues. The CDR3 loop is CASSIAGSNEKLFF. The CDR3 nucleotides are TGTGCCAGTAGTATAGCGGGGTCTAATGAAAAACTGTTTTTT.

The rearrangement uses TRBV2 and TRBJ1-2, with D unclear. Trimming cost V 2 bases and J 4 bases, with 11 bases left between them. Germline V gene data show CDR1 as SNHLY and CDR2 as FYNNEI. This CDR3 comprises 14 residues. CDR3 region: CASSERVGSYGYTF. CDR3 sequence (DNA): TGTGCCAGCAGTGAAAGAGTAGGCAGCTATGGCTACACCTTC.

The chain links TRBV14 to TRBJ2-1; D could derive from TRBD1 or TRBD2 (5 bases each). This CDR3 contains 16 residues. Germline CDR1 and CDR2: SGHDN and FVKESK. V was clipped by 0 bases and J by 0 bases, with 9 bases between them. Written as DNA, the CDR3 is TGTGCCAGCAGCCAAGATGCAGGGAGCTCCTACAATGAGCAGTTCTTC. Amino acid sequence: CASSQDAGSSYNEQFF.

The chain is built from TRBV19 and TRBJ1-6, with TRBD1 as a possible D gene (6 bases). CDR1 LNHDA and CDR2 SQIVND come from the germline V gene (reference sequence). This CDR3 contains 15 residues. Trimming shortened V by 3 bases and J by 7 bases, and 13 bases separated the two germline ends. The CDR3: CASSIGQGLNSPLHF. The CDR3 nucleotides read TGTGCCAGTAGTATCGGGCAGGGGCTGAATTCACCCCTCCACTTT.

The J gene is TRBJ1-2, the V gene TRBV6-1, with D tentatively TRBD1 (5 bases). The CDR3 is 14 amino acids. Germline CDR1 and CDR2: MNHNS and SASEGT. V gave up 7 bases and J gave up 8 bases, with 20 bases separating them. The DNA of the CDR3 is TGTGCCAGCACCGAAGAAAGCGGGGGGAACGGCTACACCTTC. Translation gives CASTEESGGNGYTF.

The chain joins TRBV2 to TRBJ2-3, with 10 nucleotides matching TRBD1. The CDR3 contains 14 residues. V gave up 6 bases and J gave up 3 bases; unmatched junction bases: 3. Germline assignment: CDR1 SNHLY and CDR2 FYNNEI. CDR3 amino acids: CASSRDRGTDTQYF. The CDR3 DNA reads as TGTGCCAGCAGCCGGGACAGGGGTACAGATACGCAGTATTTT.

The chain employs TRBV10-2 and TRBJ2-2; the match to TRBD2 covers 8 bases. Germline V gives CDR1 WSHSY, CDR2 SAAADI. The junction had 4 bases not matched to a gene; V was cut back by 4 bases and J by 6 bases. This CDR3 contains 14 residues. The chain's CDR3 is CASSVSGDAGELFF. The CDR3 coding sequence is TGCGCCAGCAGTGTTAGCGGGGACGCCGGGGAGCTGTTTTTT.

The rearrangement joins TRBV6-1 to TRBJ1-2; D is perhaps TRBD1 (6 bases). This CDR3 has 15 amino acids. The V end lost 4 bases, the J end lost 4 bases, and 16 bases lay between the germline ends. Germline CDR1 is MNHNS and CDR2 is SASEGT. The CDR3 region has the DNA TGTGCCAGCAGTGCATACAGGGAGGGGTCCTATGGCTACACCTTC. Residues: CASSAYREGSYGYTF.

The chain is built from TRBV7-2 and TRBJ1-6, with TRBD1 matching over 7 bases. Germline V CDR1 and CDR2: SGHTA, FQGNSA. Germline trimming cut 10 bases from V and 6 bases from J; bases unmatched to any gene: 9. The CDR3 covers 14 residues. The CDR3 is CATRWGTVNSPLHF. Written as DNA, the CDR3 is TGTGCCACAAGGTGGGGGACAGTTAATTCACCCCTCCACTTT.

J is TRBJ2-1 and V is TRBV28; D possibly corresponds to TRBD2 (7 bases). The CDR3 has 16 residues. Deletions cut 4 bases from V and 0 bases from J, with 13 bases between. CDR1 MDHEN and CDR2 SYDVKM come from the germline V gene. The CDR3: CASSYGGAGSYNEQFF. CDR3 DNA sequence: TGTGCCAGCAGTTATGGGGGGGCGGGCTCCTACAATGAGCAGTTCTTC.

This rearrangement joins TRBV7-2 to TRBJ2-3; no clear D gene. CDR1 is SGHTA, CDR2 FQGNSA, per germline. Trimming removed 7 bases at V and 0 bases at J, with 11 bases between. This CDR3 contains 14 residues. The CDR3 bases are TGTGCCAGCACCCCGGACGTAAGCACAGATACGCAGTATTTT. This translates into CASTPDVSTDTQYF.

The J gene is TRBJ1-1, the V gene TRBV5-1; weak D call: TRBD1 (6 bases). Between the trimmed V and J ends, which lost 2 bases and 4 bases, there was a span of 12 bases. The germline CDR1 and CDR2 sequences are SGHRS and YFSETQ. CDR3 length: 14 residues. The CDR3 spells CASSFYRERTEAFF. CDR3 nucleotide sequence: TGCGCCAGCAGCTTTTACAGGGAACGCACTGAAGCTTTCTTT.

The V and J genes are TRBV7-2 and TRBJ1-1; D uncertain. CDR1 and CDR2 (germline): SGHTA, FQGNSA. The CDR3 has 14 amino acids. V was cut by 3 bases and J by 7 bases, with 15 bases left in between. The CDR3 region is CASSLSTAAFEAFF. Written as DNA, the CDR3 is TGTGCCAGCAGCTTGTCAACAGCCGCCTTTGAAGCTTTCTTT. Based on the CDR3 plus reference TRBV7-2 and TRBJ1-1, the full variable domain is GAGVSQSPSNKVTEKGKDVELRCDPISGHTALYWYRQSLGQGLEFLIYFQGNSAPDKSGLPSDRFSAERTGGSVSTLTIQRTQQEDSAVYLCASSLSTAAFEAFFGQGTRLTVV.

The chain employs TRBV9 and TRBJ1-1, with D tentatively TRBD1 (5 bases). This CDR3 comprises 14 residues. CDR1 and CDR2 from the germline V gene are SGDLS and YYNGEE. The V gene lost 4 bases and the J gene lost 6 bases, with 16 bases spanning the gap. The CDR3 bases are TGTGCCAGCAGCATGGGGACCCTATTCCCTGAAGCTTTCTTT. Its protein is CASSMGTLFPEAFF.

In DNA form, the CDR3 reads TGTGCCAGCACGGCGGGGGATTTCTATCTCTATGGCTACACCTTC. Translated: CASTAGDFYLYGYTF. This sequence joins TRBV27 and TRBJ1-2; tentatively, D is TRBD1 (5 bases). From germline, CDR1 is MNHEY and CDR2 SMNVEV (reference sequence). The CDR3 is 15 amino acids. The V and J ends lost 7 bases and 4 bases respectively, with 19 bases between them.

This CDR3 is CASRKGNNEQFF. The CDR3 bases are TGTGCCAGCCGGAAGGGGAACAATGAGCAGTTCTTC. This chain uses TRBV2 with TRBJ2-1; weak D call: TRBD1 (5 bases). This CDR3 spans 12 amino acids. The germline V gene has CDR1 SNHLY and CDR2 FYNNEI. V dropped 8 bases and J dropped 5 bases, with 10 bases sitting between them.

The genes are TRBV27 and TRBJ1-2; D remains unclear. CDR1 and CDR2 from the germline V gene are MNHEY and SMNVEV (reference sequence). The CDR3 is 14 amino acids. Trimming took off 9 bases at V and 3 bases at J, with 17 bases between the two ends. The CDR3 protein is CARSPRKEHYGYTF. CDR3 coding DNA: TGTGCCAGGAGCCCCCGCAAGGAACACTATGGCTACACCTTC.

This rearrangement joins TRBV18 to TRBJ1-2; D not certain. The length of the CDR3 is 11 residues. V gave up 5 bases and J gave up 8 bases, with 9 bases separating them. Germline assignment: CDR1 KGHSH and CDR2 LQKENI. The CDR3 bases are TGTGCCAGCTCAAATCTAGGGGGCTACACCTTC. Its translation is CASSNLGGYTF.

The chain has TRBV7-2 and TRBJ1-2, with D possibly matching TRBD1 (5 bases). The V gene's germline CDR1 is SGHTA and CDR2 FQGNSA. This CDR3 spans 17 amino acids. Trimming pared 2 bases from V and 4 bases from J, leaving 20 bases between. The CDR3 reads CASSLFARSGQGYGYTF. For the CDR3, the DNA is TGTGCCAGCAGCTTATTCGCGCGGTCCGGGCAGGGCTATGGCTACACCTTC.